This TCR beta chain is drawn from a study of blood T cells in healthy people across ages. Donors were healthy Caucasian individuals from Russia aged about 6 to 90. PBMCs numbering at least 7 million were isolated per sample. The second PCR ran roughly 6 to 11 cycles with a sample-barcoded 5' primer and J-beta primers. Per sample, CDR3-containing paired-end reads numbered at least 3 million. MiXCR, run by TCRdb on the 5' RACE reads, gives a single entry per CDR3 protein. The sample lists 650,000 to 700,000 distinct CDR3 sequences; roughly half were seen once. The CDR3 spans 13 residues. The V end lost 5 bases, the J end lost 7 bases, and 15 bases lay between the germline ends. Germline V gene lookup returns CDR1 MNHEY and CDR2 SMNVEV (reference sequence).

The material sequenced was blood. This sequence was found in a woman at least 80 years old in good health. The chain employs TRBV27 and TRBJ2-7, with D perhaps being TRBD1 or TRBD2 (5 bases each). DNA for the CDR3: TGTGCCAGCAGTCCGGCTGGGGGTTGGGAGCAGTACTTC. Its protein is CASSPAGGWEQYF.